This TCR beta chain was retrieved from a study of OX40 agonist ivuxolimab in advanced cancers. Data came from immunoSEQ multiplex PCR; TCRdb stores just in-frame clones and leaves some out. The sample comprises tens of thousands of clones, under 85% of which are singletons, and 3% to 3.5% rests with the top ten. The sample in question was CD4+ or CD8+ T cells sorted from blood, obtained in a trial of the OX40 agonist ivuxolimab. The TCR comes from an adult with an advanced solid tumor such as melanoma, head and neck, liver or kidney cancer.

CDR3 DNA: TGTGCCAGCAGCTTAAGGACGGGGGGCGATACGCAGTATTTT. Translated, it gives CASSLRTGGDTQYF. V is TRBV7-2 and J is TRBJ2-3, with D perhaps matching TRBD2 (7 bases). The germline V gene encodes CDR1 SGHTA and CDR2 FQGNSA. Trimming cost V 2 bases and J 6 bases, with 12 bases left between them. This CDR3 region has 14 residues.